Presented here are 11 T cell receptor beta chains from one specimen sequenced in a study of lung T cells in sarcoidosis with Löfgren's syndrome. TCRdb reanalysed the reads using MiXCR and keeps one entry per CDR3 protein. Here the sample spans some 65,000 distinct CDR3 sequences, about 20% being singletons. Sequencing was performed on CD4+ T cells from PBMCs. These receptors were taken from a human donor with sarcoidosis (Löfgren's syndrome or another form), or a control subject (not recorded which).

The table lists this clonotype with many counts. This chain's CDR3 is CASSQPTNPYEQYF. The DNA of the CDR3 is TGTGCCAGCAGCCAACCGACTAACCCCTACGAGCAGTACTTC. This chain uses TRBV7-2 with TRBJ2-7; possibly TRBD2 for D (5 bases). The CDR3 is 14 residues long. Deletions cut 5 bases from V and 2 bases from J, with 13 bases between. Looked up from germline, CDR1 is SGHTA and CDR2 is FQGNSA.

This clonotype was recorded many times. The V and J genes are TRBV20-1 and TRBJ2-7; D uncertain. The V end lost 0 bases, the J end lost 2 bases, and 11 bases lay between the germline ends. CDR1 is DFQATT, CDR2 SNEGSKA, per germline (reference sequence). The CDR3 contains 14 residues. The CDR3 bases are TGCAGTGCTAGAGACGCGCGAGCGACCTACGAGCAGTACTTC. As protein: CSARDARATYEQYF.

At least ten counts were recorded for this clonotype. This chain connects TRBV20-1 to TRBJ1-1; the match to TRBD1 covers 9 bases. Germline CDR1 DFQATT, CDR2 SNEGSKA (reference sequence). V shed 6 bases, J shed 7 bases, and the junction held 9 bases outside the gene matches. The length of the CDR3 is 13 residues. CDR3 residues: CSANRGREGEAFF. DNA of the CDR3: TGCAGTGCAAACAGGGGGCGAGAAGGTGAAGCTTTCTTT.

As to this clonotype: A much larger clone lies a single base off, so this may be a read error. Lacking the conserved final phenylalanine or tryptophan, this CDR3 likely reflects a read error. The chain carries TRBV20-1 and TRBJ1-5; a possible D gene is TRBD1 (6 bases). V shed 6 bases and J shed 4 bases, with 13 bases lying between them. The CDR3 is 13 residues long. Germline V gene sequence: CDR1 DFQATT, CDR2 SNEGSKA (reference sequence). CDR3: CSARGTVNQPQHS. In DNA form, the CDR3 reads TGCAGTGCAAGGGGGACGGTAAATCAGCCCCAGCATTCT.

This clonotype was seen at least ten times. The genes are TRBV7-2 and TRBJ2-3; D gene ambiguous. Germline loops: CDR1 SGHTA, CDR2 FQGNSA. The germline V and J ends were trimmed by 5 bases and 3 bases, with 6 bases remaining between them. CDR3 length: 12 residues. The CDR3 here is CASSTATDTQYF. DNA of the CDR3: TGTGCCAGCAGCACAGCAACAGATACGCAGTATTTT.

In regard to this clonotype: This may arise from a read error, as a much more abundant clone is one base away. The CDR3 nucleotides read TGCAGTGCTCTACTACCTCAAGAGGCCCAGTACTTC. Translation: CSALLPQEAQYF. The chain carries TRBV20-1 and TRBJ2-5, with D hard to call. The CDR3 totals 12 residues. The germline CDR1 and CDR2 sequences are DFQATT and SNEGSKA (reference sequence).

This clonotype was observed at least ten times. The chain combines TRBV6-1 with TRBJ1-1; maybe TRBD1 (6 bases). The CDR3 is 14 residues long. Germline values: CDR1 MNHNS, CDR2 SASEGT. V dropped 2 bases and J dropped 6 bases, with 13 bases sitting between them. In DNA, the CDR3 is TGTGCCAGCAGTGAATATGGGGGGCGGTCTGAAGCTTTCTTT. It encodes CASSEYGGRSEAFF.

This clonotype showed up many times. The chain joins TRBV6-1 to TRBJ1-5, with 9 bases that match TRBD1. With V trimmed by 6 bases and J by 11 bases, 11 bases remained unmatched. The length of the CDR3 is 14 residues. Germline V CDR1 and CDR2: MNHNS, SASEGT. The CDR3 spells CASSLTGGDVAQHF. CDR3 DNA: TGTGCCAGCAGCCTGACAGGGGGGGACGTGGCCCAGCATTTT.

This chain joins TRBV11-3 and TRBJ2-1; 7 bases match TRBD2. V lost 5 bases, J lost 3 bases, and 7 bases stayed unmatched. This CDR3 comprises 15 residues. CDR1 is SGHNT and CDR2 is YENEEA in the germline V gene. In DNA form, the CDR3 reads TGTGCCAGCAGCCCCAGGACTAGGAACTACAATGAGCAGTTCTTC. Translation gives CASSPRTRNYNEQFF. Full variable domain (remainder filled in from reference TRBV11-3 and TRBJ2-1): EAGVVQSPRYKIIEKKQPVAFWCNPISGHNTLYWYLQNLGQGPELLIRYENEEAVDDSQLPKDRFSAERLKGVDSTLKIQPAELGDSAVYLCASSPRTRNYNEQFFGPGTRLTVL.

CDR3: CASSPRRDTEAFF. The CDR3 DNA reads as TGTGCCAGCAGCCCCAGACGGGACACTGAAGCTTTCTTT. The chain carries TRBV5-4 and TRBJ1-1; D unclear. CDR1 is SGHNT, CDR2 YYREEE, per germline (reference sequence). The CDR3 totals 13 residues. Deletions cut 4 bases from V and 3 bases from J, with 10 bases between.

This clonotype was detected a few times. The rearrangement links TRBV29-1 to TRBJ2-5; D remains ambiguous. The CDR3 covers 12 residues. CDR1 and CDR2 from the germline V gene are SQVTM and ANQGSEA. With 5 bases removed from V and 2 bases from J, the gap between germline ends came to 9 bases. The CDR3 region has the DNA TGCAGCGTTTCGCTCTCTCAAGAGACCCAGTACTTC. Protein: CSVSLSQETQYF.